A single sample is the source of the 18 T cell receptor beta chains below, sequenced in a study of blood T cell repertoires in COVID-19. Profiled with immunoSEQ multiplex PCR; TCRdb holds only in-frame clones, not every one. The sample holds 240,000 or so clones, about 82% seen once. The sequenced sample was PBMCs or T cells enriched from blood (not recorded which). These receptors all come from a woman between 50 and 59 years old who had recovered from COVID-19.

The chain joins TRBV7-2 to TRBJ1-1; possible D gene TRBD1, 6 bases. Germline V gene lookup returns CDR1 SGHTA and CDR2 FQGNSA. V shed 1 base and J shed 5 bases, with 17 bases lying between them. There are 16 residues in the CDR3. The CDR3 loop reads CASSLGGRLSFTEAFF. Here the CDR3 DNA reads TGTGCCAGCAGCTTAGGGGGGCGTTTGAGTTTTACTGAAGCTTTCTTT. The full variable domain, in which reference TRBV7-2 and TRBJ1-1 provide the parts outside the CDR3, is GAGVSQSPSNKVTEKGKDVELRCDPISGHTALYWYRQSLGQGLEFLIYFQGNSAPDKSGLPSDRFSAERTGGSVSTLTIQRTQQEDSAVYLCASSLGGRLSFTEAFFGQGTRLTVV.

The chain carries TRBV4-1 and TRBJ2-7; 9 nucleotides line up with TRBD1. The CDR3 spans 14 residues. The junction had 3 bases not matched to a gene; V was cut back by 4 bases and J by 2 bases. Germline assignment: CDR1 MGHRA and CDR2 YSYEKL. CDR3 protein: CASSPQGATYEQYF. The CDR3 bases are TGCGCCAGCAGCCCACAGGGGGCAACCTACGAGCAGTACTTC.

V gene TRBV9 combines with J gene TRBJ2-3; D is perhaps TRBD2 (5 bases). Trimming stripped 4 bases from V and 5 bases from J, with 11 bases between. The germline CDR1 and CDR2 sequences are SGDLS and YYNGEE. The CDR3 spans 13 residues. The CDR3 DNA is TGTGCCAGCAGCCCCATGAGCGGAGATACGCAGTATTTT. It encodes CASSPMSGDTQYF.

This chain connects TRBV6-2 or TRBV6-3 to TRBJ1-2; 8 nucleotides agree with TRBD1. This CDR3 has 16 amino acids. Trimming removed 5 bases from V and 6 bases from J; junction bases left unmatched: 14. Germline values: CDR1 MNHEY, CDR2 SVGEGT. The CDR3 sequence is CASSNRDRPISDGYTF. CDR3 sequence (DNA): TGTGCCAGCAGTAATAGGGACAGGCCTATCTCTGATGGCTACACCTTC.

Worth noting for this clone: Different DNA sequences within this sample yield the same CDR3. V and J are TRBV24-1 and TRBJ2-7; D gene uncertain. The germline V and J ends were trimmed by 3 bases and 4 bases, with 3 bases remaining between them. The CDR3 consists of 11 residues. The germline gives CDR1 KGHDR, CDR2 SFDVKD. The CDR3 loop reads CATSDTYEQYF. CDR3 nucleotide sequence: TGTGCCACCAGTGATACTTACGAGCAGTACTTC.

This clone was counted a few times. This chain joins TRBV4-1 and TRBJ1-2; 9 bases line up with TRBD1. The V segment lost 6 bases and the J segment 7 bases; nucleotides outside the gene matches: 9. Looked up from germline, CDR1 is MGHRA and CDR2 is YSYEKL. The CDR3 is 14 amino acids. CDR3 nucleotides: TGCGCCAGCAGTCGGGACAGGGTTGTTGGTGGCTACACCTTC. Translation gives CASSRDRVVGGYTF.

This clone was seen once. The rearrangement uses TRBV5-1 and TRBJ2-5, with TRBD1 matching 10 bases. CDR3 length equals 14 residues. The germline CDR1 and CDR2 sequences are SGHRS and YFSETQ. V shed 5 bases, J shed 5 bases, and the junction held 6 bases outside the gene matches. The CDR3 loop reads CASSQTGGGETQYF. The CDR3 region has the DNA TGCGCCAGCAGTCAGACAGGGGGCGGTGAGACCCAGTACTTC.

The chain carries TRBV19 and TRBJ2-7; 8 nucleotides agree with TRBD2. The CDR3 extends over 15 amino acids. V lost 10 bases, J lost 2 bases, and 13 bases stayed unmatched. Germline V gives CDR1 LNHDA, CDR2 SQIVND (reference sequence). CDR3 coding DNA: TGTGCCACGACGCGGGGGGCGGGAGGTGCCTACGAGCAGTACTTC. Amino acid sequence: CATTRGAGGAYEQYF.

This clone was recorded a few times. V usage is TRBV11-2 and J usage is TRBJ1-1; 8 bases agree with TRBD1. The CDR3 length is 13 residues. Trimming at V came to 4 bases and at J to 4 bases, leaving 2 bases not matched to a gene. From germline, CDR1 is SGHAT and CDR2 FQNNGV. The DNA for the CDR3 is TGTGCCAGCAGCTCTCAGGGGGCCACTGAAGCTTTCTTT. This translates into CASSSQGATEAFF. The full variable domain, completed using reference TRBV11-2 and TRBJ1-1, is EAGVAQSPRYKIIEKRQSVAFWCNPISGHATLYWYQQILGQGPKLLIQFQNNGVVDDSQLPKDRFSAERLKGVDSTLKIQPAKLEDSAVYLCASSSQGATEAFFGQGTRLTVV.

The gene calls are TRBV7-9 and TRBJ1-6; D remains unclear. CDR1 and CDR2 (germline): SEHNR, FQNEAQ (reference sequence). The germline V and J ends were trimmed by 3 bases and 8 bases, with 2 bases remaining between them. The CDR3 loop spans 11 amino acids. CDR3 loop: CASSFDSPLHF. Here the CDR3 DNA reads TGTGCCAGCAGCTTCGATTCACCCCTCCACTTT.

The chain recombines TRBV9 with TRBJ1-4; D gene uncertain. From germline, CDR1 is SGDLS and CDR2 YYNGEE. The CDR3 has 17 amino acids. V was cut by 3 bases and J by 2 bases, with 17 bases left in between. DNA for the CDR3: TGTGCCAGCAGCGAGGGCCTCGAGCGGATGACTAATGAAAAACTGTTTTTT. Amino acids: CASSEGLERMTNEKLFF.

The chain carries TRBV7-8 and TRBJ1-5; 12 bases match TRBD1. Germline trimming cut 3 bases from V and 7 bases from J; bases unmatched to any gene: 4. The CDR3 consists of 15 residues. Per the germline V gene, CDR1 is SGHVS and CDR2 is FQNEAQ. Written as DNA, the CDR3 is TGTGCCAGCAGCTTTGGGACAGGGGGCGGCCAGCCCCAGCATTTT. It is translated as CASSFGTGGGQPQHF.

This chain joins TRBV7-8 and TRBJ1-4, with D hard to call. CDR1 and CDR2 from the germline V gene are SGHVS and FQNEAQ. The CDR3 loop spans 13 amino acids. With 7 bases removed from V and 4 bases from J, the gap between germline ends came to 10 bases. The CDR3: CASKSVVNEKLFF. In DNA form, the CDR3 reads TGTGCCAGCAAGTCGGTAGTTAATGAAAAACTGTTTTTT.

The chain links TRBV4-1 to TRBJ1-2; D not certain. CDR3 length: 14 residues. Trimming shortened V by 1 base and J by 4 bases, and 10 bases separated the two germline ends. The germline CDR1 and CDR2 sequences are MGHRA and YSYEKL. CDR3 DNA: TGCGCCAGCAGCCAAGTGGTCACCGGCTATGGCTACACCTTC. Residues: CASSQVVTGYGYTF.

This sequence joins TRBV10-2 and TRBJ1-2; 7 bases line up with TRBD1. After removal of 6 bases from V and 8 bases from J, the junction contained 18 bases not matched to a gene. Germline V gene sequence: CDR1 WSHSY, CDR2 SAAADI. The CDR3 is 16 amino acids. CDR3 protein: CASRSGGGLIPRGYTF. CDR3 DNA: TGCGCCAGCAGATCAGGGGGAGGACTAATCCCGCGGGGCTACACCTTC.

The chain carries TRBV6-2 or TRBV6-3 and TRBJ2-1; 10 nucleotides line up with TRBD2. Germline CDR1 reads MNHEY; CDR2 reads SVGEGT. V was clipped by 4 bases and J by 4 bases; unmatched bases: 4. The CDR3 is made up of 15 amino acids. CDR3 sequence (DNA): TGTGCCAGCAGTTTGAAGCGGGAGGGGTACAATGAGCAGTTCTTC. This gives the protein CASSLKREGYNEQFF.

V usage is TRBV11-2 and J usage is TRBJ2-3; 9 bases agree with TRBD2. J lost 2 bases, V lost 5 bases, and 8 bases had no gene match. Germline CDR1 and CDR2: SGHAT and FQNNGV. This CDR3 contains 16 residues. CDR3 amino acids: CASSPTGLAYTDTQYF. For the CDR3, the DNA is TGTGCCAGCAGCCCTACGGGACTAGCATACACAGATACGCAGTATTTT. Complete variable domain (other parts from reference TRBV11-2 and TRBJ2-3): EAGVAQSPRYKIIEKRQSVAFWCNPISGHATLYWYQQILGQGPKLLIQFQNNGVVDDSQLPKDRFSAERLKGVDSTLKIQPAKLEDSAVYLCASSPTGLAYTDTQYFGPGTRLTVL.

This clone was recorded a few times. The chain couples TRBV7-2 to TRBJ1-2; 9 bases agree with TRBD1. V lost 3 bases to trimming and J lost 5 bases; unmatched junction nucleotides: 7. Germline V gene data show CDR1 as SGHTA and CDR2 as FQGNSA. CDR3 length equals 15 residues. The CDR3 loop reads CASSLTRTGEYGYTF. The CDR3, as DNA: TGTGCCAGCAGCTTGACCAGGACAGGGGAATATGGCTACACCTTC.